The 30 T cell receptor beta chains in this list originate from one sample, sequenced in a study of glioma-infiltrating T cells (dated by TCRdb to 2016 to 2017). The sequencing machine was an Illumina MiSeq. The iRepertoire nested amplicon-rescue multiplex PCR (arm-PCR) platform was used to amplify TCR alpha and beta CDR3 regions from RNA. Starting from the raw public reads, TCRdb applied fastp trimming at Q25, assembled clones with MiXCR and retained in-frame beta chains. Records with the same CDR3 protein are collapsed into one entry carrying the most frequent genes and DNA. For this sample there are roughly 350,000 distinct CDR3 sequences; around 45% appear just once. Of the sample, more than 10% falls within the top ten clones. Sequencing was carried out using glioma tissue, nonneoplastic brain tissue, or PBMCs (not recorded which). The receptors were sampled from a human donor with low-grade glioma or glioblastoma, undergoing nonglioma brain surgery, or in good health (not recorded which).

Concerning this clonotype itself: One junction end does not reproduce the germline sequence, and a read error may be involved. The gene calls are TRBV6-1 and TRBJ1-1; 7 nucleotides line up with TRBD1. This CDR3 comprises 15 residues. Germline CDR1 and CDR2: MNHNS and SASEGT. DNA for the CDR3: TGTGCCAGCAGTTTGTGGACAGGAATGAACACTAAAGCTTTCTTT. It translates to CASSLWTGMNTKAFF.

On this clonotype: A much larger clonotype is one base distant, so this may be a read error. The chain combines TRBV6-6 with TRBJ1-5; TRBD1 is a possible D gene (6 bases). Germline V gene sequence: CDR1 MNHNY, CDR2 SVGAGI (reference sequence). The V gene lost 2 bases and the J gene lost 4 bases, with 18 bases spanning the gap. The CDR3 length is 17 residues. The CDR3 sequence is CASSYQKGVRENQPQHF. The CDR3 region has the DNA TGTGCCAGCAGTTACCAAAAGGGGGTACGGGAAAATCAGCCCCAGCATTTT.

This clonotype appeared once. The chain uses TRBV4-3 and TRBJ1-2; 7 bases map to TRBD1. Germline CDR1 reads LGHNA; CDR2 reads YSLEER. The V segment lost 0 bases and the J segment 4 bases; nucleotides outside the gene matches: 2. The CDR3 is 14 amino acids. The CDR3 reads CASSQDGTAYGYTF. The CDR3 DNA follows: TGCGCCAGCAGCCAAGATGGGACAGCCTATGGCTACACCTTC.

On this clonotype itself: Since a much larger clone is just one base distant, this may be a read error. In nucleotides, the CDR3 is TGTGCCAGCACTTTACGTGGCCCAGCGGGAGGGAGTGAGCAGTTCTTC. Translating it yields CASTLRGPAGGSEQFF. The chain links TRBV27 to TRBJ2-1, with 10 bases that match TRBD2. The CDR3 runs to 16 residues. Germline V gives CDR1 MNHEY, CDR2 SMNVEV (reference sequence).

Remarks on this clonotype: Given a much more abundant clone one base away, this may be a read error. The chain links TRBV15 to TRBJ1-5; TRBD1 matches at 8 bases. Germline trimming cut 0 bases from V and 6 bases from J; bases unmatched to any gene: 4. The germline V gene has CDR1 LNHNV and CDR2 YYDKDF (reference sequence). The CDR3 extends over 15 amino acids. The DNA of the CDR3 is TGTGCCACCAGCAGAGACGGACAGGGAGGTCAGCCCCAGCATTTT. This gives the protein CATSRDGQGGQPQHF.

Concerning this clonotype: The junction differs from germline at one of its ends, possibly a read error. This sequence joins TRBV6-1 and TRBJ2-2; 7 bases fit TRBD1. The CDR3 covers 14 residues. Germline assignment: CDR1 MNHNS and CDR2 SASEGT. CDR3 sequence reads: CASPGQAGTEELFF. CDR3 bases: TGTGCCAGCCCCGGACAGGCGGGCACCGAGGAGCTGTTTTTT.

The V call is TRBV5-4, the J call TRBJ2-1; maybe TRBD2 (6 bases). The V gene lost 1 base and the J gene lost 7 bases, with 12 bases spanning the gap. Germline values: CDR1 SGHNT, CDR2 YYREEE (reference sequence). CDR3 size: 14 residues. CDR3 loop: CASSLPGEANEQFF. CDR3 nucleotide sequence: TGTGCCAGCAGCTTGCCGGGAGAGGCTAATGAGCAGTTCTTC.

This chain joins TRBV5-4 and TRBJ2-1; 8 nucleotides match TRBD1. Germline CDR1 and CDR2: SGHNT and YYREEE (reference sequence). J lost 5 bases, V lost 7 bases, and 8 bases had no gene match. The CDR3 has 14 residues. The CDR3 loop is CASARDRSDNEQFF. CDR3 bases: TGTGCCAGCGCCCGGGACAGGTCAGACAATGAGCAGTTCTTC. The full variable domain, with the rest looked up from reference TRBV5-4 and TRBJ2-1, is ETGVTQSPTHLIKTRGQQVTLRCSSQSGHNTVSWYQQALGQGPQFIFQYYREEENGRGNFPPRFSGLQFPNYSSELNVNALELDDSALYLCASARDRSDNEQFFGPGTRLTVL.

The chain joins TRBV14 to TRBJ2-3, with D unresolved. Germline CDR1 is SGHDN and CDR2 is FVKESK. This CDR3 spans 12 amino acids. Deletions cut 0 bases from V and 9 bases from J, with 7 bases between. The CDR3, as DNA: TGTGCCAGCAGCCAAGACTTCAGCACGCAGTATTTT. Translated: CASSQDFSTQYF.

This rearrangement joins TRBV7-2 to TRBJ2-1; perhaps D is TRBD1 or TRBD2 (6 bases each). Trimming cost V 1 base and J 7 bases, with 11 bases left between them. Germline CDR1 is SGHTA and CDR2 is FQGNSA. This CDR3 has 14 amino acids. The CDR3 DNA is TGTGCCAGCAGCTTAGAATGGGGGGCTAATGAGCAGTTCTTC. It codes for CASSLEWGANEQFF.

This chain connects TRBV7-9 to TRBJ2-3, with D tentatively TRBD2 (6 bases). The CDR3 has 14 amino acids. Germline V gene data show CDR1 as SEHNR and CDR2 as FQNEAQ (reference sequence). V was clipped by 4 bases and J by 4 bases, with 12 bases between them. DNA of the CDR3: TGTGCCAGCAGCTCAAGGACGGGGGCAGATACGCAGTATTTT. Translation: CASSSRTGADTQYF.

In this sample, this clonotype turned up a few times. The rearrangement links TRBV6-2 or TRBV6-3 to TRBJ2-3, with D maybe TRBD2 (5 bases). Germline V gene lookup returns CDR1 MNHEY and CDR2 SVGEGT. The CDR3 covers 14 residues. Deletions cut 4 bases from V and 2 bases from J, with 10 bases between. The CDR3: CASSFREVTDTQYF. Written as DNA, the CDR3 is TGTGCCAGCAGTTTCCGGGAAGTCACAGATACGCAGTATTTT.

As regards this clonotype: No conserved phenylalanine or tryptophan ends this CDR3, so it is likely a read error. The chain employs TRBV29-1 and TRBJ1-1, with TRBD1 as a possible D gene (5 bases). From germline, CDR1 is SQVTM and CDR2 ANQGSEA. The CDR3 has 11 residues. Here the CDR3 reads CGAHGVGEAFY. For the CDR3, the DNA is TGCGGGGCGCACGGGGTGGGTGAAGCTTTCTAT.

As regards this clonotype: Being one base from a much bigger clone, this may be a read error. The CDR3, as DNA: TGCAGTGCTATTTCCCCCACGGGAGGCTACAATGAGCAGTTCTTC. This codes for CSAISPTGGYNEQFF. The chain has TRBV20-1 and TRBJ2-1; 7 bases agree with TRBD2. The junction had 9 bases not matched to a gene; V was cut back by 4 bases and J by 3 bases. CDR3 length equals 15 residues. Per germline, CDR1 DFQATT and CDR2 SNEGSKA (reference sequence).

This chain links TRBV5-1 with TRBJ2-3, with 7 positions matching TRBD1. J lost 2 bases, V lost 4 bases, and 7 bases had no gene match. Germline values: CDR1 SGHRS, CDR2 YFSETQ. The CDR3 runs 15 residues. CDR3 sequence (DNA): TGCGCCAGCAGCCTCGACAGGGCCTACACAGATACGCAGTATTTT. Translated, it gives CASSLDRAYTDTQYF.

This clonotype occurred a few times. The chain employs TRBV12-3 or TRBV12-4 and TRBJ1-2; D remains unclear. The CDR3 runs 15 residues. V shed 3 bases and J shed 0 bases, with 11 bases lying between them. This chain's CDR3 is CASSFPGRSNYGYTF. DNA for the CDR3: TGTGCCAGCAGTTTCCCGGGTCGGTCTAACTATGGCTACACCTTC.

This clonotype was counted ten times or more. The rearrangement uses TRBV7-2 and TRBJ2-2; D unresolved. This CDR3 comprises 12 residues. Trimming cost V 2 bases and J 6 bases, with 4 bases left between them. The germline gives CDR1 SGHTA, CDR2 FQGNSA. The CDR3 DNA sequence: TGTGCCAGCAGCTTACGCCCCGGGGAGCTGTTTTTT. It codes for CASSLRPGELFF.

The chain links TRBV24-1 to TRBJ2-1; no firm D call. Trimming stripped 4 bases from V and 4 bases from J, with 10 bases between. CDR1 is KGHDR and CDR2 is SFDVKD in the germline V gene. CDR3 length: 14 amino acids. CDR3 residues: CATSDSDKYNEQFF. The CDR3 coding sequence is TGTGCCACCAGTGACTCTGACAAGTACAATGAGCAGTTCTTC.

The sample holds many counts of this clonotype. The J gene is TRBJ2-7, the V gene TRBV27; 12 nucleotides match TRBD2. From germline, CDR1 is MNHEY and CDR2 SMNVEV (reference sequence). Unmatched junction bases numbered 7, after V lost 2 bases and J lost 5 bases. The CDR3 spans 16 residues. The CDR3 loop is CASSLRLAGGRHEQYF. The CDR3 region has the DNA TGTGCCAGCAGTTTACGTCTAGCGGGAGGGCGGCACGAGCAGTACTTC.

The chain combines TRBV6-2 or TRBV6-3 with TRBJ2-1; D uncertain. Germline assignment: CDR1 MNHEY and CDR2 SVGEGT. The CDR3 is made up of 13 amino acids. Trimming cost V 7 bases and J 8 bases, with 15 bases left between them. CDR3: CASTLGAHDEQFF. CDR3 in DNA: TGTGCCAGCACTCTTGGAGCGCACGATGAGCAGTTCTTC.

This clonotype has a handful of counts. V and J are TRBV19 and TRBJ1-1, with D unclear. The CDR3 runs to 14 residues. Deletions cut 1 base from V and 0 bases from J, with 6 bases between. Germline loops: CDR1 LNHDA, CDR2 SQIVND (reference sequence). In DNA form, the CDR3 reads TGTGCCAGTAGTATAGTTCCAGTGAACACTGAAGCTTTCTTT. Residues: CASSIVPVNTEAFF.

The rearrangement joins TRBV5-1 to TRBJ2-7; a possible D gene is TRBD1 (5 bases). The CDR3 length is 15 residues. Per germline, CDR1 SGHRS and CDR2 YFSETQ. V was shortened by 0 bases and J by 2 bases, with 12 bases between the two germline ends. The CDR3 sequence: CASSLARTPTYEQYF. The CDR3 region has the DNA TGCGCCAGCAGCTTGGCTCGGACACCGACCTACGAGCAGTACTTC.

Concerning this clonotype: This may be a read error, as it is one base from a much larger clone. This chain connects TRBV20-1 to TRBJ1-2; maybe TRBD1 (5 bases). Germline loops: CDR1 DFQATT, CDR2 SNEGSKA (reference sequence). This CDR3 is built from 13 residues. The V end lost 6 bases, the J end lost 8 bases, and 19 bases lay between the germline ends. The chain's CDR3 is CSAIPPGGEGYTF. CDR3 nucleotides: TGCAGTGCAATTCCGCCCGGGGGAGAGGGCTACACCTTC.

This clonotype was counted between two and nine times. The gene calls are TRBV7-2 and TRBJ2-7, with 7 positions matching TRBD2. The CDR3 loop spans 14 amino acids. With V trimmed by 5 bases and J by 2 bases, 6 bases remained unmatched. Per the germline V gene, CDR1 is SGHTA and CDR2 is FQGNSA. The CDR3 region has the DNA TGTGCCAGCAGCCTTCCTAGCGGCACCTACGAGCAGTACTTC. This codes for CASSLPSGTYEQYF.

Of note for this clonotype: This could be a read error, since a much larger clone is one nucleotide away. This sequence joins TRBV20-1 and TRBJ2-1; perhaps D is TRBD1 or TRBD2 (5 bases each). CDR1 DFQATT and CDR2 SNEGSKA come from the germline V gene (reference sequence). The length of the CDR3 is 15 residues. Between the trimmed V and J ends, which lost 3 bases and 3 bases, there was a span of 15 bases. CDR3 nucleotides: TGCAGTGCTAGGAGGGACCGAGGGTACTACAATGAGCAGTTCTTC. Residues: CSARRDRGYYNEQFF.

This clonotype was found a few times. The V and J genes are TRBV20-1 and TRBJ1-2, with TRBD1 matching over 10 bases. This CDR3 is built from 14 residues. The germline V gene has CDR1 DFQATT and CDR2 SNEGSKA (reference sequence). V shed 3 bases, J shed 6 bases, and the junction held 7 bases outside the gene matches. CDR3: CSASLPDRGNGYTF. CDR3 DNA: TGCAGTGCTAGTCTCCCGGACAGGGGGAATGGCTACACCTTC.

This clonotype was seen more than once but under ten times. The rearrangement joins TRBV6-1 to TRBJ2-3; D may be TRBD1 or TRBD2 (5 bases each). CDR1 and CDR2 from the germline V gene are MNHNS and SASEGT. The CDR3 extends over 14 amino acids. V was cut by 7 bases and J by 1 base, with 12 bases left in between. The CDR3: CASTPPGRTDTQYF. The CDR3 coding sequence is TGTGCCAGCACCCCCCCGGGGCGCACAGATACGCAGTATTTT.

This clonotype was found many times. The rearrangement links TRBV6-1 to TRBJ1-5, with 8 nucleotides matching TRBD1. The germline gives CDR1 MNHNS, CDR2 SASEGT. The CDR3 is made up of 16 amino acids. The trim removed 3 bases at V and 0 bases at J, leaving 4 bases unmatched. The CDR3 loop is CASSDGQGYSNQPQHF. The CDR3 nucleotides are TGTGCCAGCAGTGATGGACAGGGATATAGCAATCAGCCCCAGCATTTT.

Turning to this clonotype: An end of the junction differs from the germline gene, which may be a read error. The chain has TRBV28 and TRBJ1-2; 7 bases are a match to TRBD1. The germline V gene has CDR1 MDHEN and CDR2 SYDVKM. CDR3 size: 17 residues. The CDR3 DNA reads as TGTGCCAGCAGTTTCTCCCCTACGACAGGGAACAACTATGGCCACACCTTC. Translation gives CASSFSPTTGNNYGHTF.

The gene calls are TRBV24-1 and TRBJ2-1, with unresolved D. V dropped 5 bases and J dropped 8 bases, with 6 bases sitting between them. The germline V gene has CDR1 KGHDR and CDR2 SFDVKD. This CDR3 comprises 11 residues. CDR3 in amino acids: CATSAPDEQFF. CDR3 coding DNA: TGTGCCACCAGTGCCCCGGATGAGCAGTTCTTC.